The T cell receptor (beta chain) described here comes from a study of esophageal squamous cell carcinoma under preoperative chemotherapy. A note on this clonotype: What it binds is unknown.

Germline lookup yields CDR1 MNHNS and CDR2 SASEGT. This CDR3 is built from 16 residues. Study findings and constraints: Peripheral T cells migrating into the tumor appeared to partly supply post-treatment tumor-infiltrating lymphocytes. Peripheral T cells showed a significant TCR diversity increase after chemotherapy, unlike tumor-infiltrating lymphocytes.

TCRdb re-analysed the PCR reads in MiXCR, keeping a single row per CDR3 protein. The table lists some 16,000 distinct CDR3 sequences, roughly 60% of them singletons. As to time point: before preoperative PTX-NDP chemotherapy. Preoperative chemotherapy with paclitaxel-nedaplatin was given to patients before surgery. The chain combines TRBV6-1 with TRBJ2-1; the D gene could be TRBD1 or TRBD2 (8 bases each). The J call could be wrong; TRBJ2-7 is a better fit for the DNA end. The source of this sequence is a human donor with esophageal squamous cell carcinoma. The donor label of this sample is uncertain. The specimen was taken from a patient given preoperative chemotherapy. In nucleotides, the CDR3 is TGTGCCAGCGGGGGGGCGGGGGGACAGGACCAAGATACGCAGTACTTC. Translation: CASGGAGGQDQDTQYF.